Listed below are T cell receptor beta chains from one sample, sequenced in a study of tumor and adjacent non-tumor tissue in lung cancer. One entry per CDR3 protein results from TCRdb running MiXCR on the multiplex PCR reads. The sample shows 60,000 to 85,000 distinct CDR3 sequences, around 74% of them seen only once. The sequenced material came from lung tumor tissue. The source of these receptors is a woman aged 45-60 years with non-small cell lung cancer. Both conserved end residues are part of each CDR3. A D gene is named only where the DNA matches it firmly. Clone sizes are given selectively: once, few, many, or a class where the clone is expanded.

>NA|TRBV11-2|NA|TRBJ1-2
CASDLRVGDGYAF
TGTGCCAGCGACCTCAGGGTGGGGGACGGCTACGCCTTC
>NA|TRBV11-3|TRBD2|TRBJ2-2
CASSLAGGTGEQLF
TGTGCCAGCAGTCTAGCGGGGGGCACCGGGGAGCAGTTATTT
>few|TRBV20-1|NA|TRBJ2-1
CSASALLGTLAFF
TGCAGTGCTAGTGCCCTCTTGGGGACCCTAGCGTTCTTC
>NA|TRBV6-5|NA|TRBJ2-1
CASSAYLDRAEQFF
TGTGCCAGCAGTGCGTACTTAGATCGGGCCGAGCAATTCTTC
>NA|TRBV20-1|TRBD2|TRBJ2-3
CCARNSGRGDMQYF
TGCTGTGCTAGAAACAGCGGGAGAGGTGATATGCAGTATTTT
>NA|TRBV11-1|NA|TRBJ1-1
CASSTPGGTEAFF
TGTGCCAGCAGCACACCGGGGGGCACTGAAGCTTTCTTT
>NA|TRBV6-2/TRBV6-3|NA|TRBJ2-7
CARRTSPYEQYF
TGTGCCAGGAGAACTAGCCCCTACGAACAGTACTTC
>NA|TRBV6-5|TRBD2|TRBJ2-7
CASSPTSGYEQYF
TGTGCCAGTAGTCCGACTAGCGGGTACGAGCAGTACTTC
>NA|TRBV11-2|TRBD1|TRBJ1-3
CACSLSQGVTGNTIYF
TGTGCCTGCAGTTTAAGTCAGGGGGTGACTGGAAACACCATATATTTT
>medium-sized|TRBV12-3/TRBV12-4|NA|TRBJ2-7
CASSSRQEGSYEQYF
TGTGCCAGCAGTTCCCGACAGGAGGGGTCCTACGAGCAGTACTTC
>NA|TRBV6-5|NA|TRBJ2-5
CVISYNGETQYF
TGTGTCATCAGTTACAATGGGGAGACCCAGTACTTC
>NA|TRBV11-2|NA|TRBJ1-5
CPRSFYGLSNQPQHF
TGTCCCAGGAGCTTTTATGGATTGAGCAATCAGCCCCAGCATTTT
>NA|TRBV7-2|TRBD1|TRBJ2-1
CASSLIRTGGVGEQFF
TGTGCCAGCAGCTTAATACGGACAGGGGGGGTCGGTGAGCAGTTCTTC
>NA|TRBV29-1|TRBD1|TRBJ2-3
CRGGVDTSLTDTQYF
TGCAGAGGGGGCGTCGACACGTCCCTCACAGATACGCAGTACTTT
>NA|TRBV29-1|NA|TRBJ2-1
CSVSISHNEQCF
TGCAGTGTTAGCATCTCACACAATGAGCAGTGCTTC
>NA|TRBV29-1|TRBD2|TRBJ2-7
CGVLLAGVFHEQYF
TGCGGTGTTTTACTAGCGGGAGTTTTCCACGAGCAGTATTTC
>NA|TRBV6-5|TRBD1|TRBJ2-3
CASSHYRGTSTDTHYF
TGTGCCAGCAGTCATTACAGGGGGACGAGCACAGATACGCATTATTTT
>NA|TRBV24-1|NA|TRBJ2-1
CATSDPRQGFYRGGPGEQFF
TGTGCCACCAGTGATCCGCGACAGGGTTTTTACCGGGGGGGCCCTGGTGAACAGTTCTTC
>NA|TRBV12-3/TRBV12-4|NA|TRBJ1-1
CASSIHRETEVLF
TGTGCCAGCAGCATTCACAGGGAGACTGAAGTTCTCTTT
>NA|TRBV28|TRBD1|TRBJ2-3
CTRSRQGMNTQYF
TGTACCAGGAGCCGACAGGGTATGAATACGCAGTATTTT
>many|TRBV20-1|NA|TRBJ1-5
CSGSGGINPNQPQHF
TGCAGCGGTAGTGGCGGGATCAACCCCAATCAGCCCCAGCATTTT
>NA|TRBV12-5|NA|TRBJ2-3
CARGLGSQGHGTDTQYF
TGTGCTAGAGGCTTGGGCTCTCAGGGACACGGCACAGATACGCAGTATTTT
>medium-sized|TRBV29-1|TRBD2|TRBJ2-1
CSVEDLAGWSSYNEQFF
TGCAGCGTTGAAGATCTAGCGGGGTGGAGCTCCTACAATGAGCAGTTCTTC
>NA|TRBV5-1|TRBD2|TRBJ2-3
CATSDLGGSLSTDTHYF
TGCGCCACCAGCGACCTTGGCGGGAGCCTTAGCACAGATACGCACTATTTT
>few|TRBV11-3|NA|TRBJ1-2
CATRTGCYGYIF
TGTGCCACCAGGACGGGTTGTTATGGCTACATCTTC
>many|TRBV28|NA|TRBJ1-5
CASTERWQGNQPQHF
TGTGCCAGCACCGAAAGGTGGCAGGGTAATCAGCCCCAGCATTTT
>NA|TRBV20-1|NA|TRBJ2-3
CSATVGGRADTQCF
TGCAGTGCTACGGTCGGGGGCCGGGCAGATACGCAGTGTTTT
>NA|TRBV29-1|NA|TRBJ1-1
CIVHSQANTEVFF
TGCATCGTTCACTCACAGGCGAACACTGAAGTTTTCTTT
>NA|TRBV6-6|NA|TRBJ2-3
CASSYSATRSTVTQYF
TGTGCCAGCAGTTACTCCGCGACAAGAAGCACAGTTACGCAGTATTTT
>many|TRBV7-9|TRBD1|TRBJ1-1
CASSLLGGNTEAFF
TGTGCCAGCAGCTTACTAGGGGGCAACACTGAAGCTTTCTTT
>NA|TRBV6-1|NA|TRBJ2-3
CASRMTSGTDTQYF
TGTGCCAGCAGGATGACGTCGGGCACAGATACACAGTATTTT
>NA|TRBV12-3/TRBV12-4|NA|TRBJ2-3
CAGSDREEATYTQYF
TGTGCCGGCAGTGACAGGGAGGAGGCAACATATACACAGTATTTT
>NA|TRBV10-3|NA|TRBJ2-7
CAIRAEDRRDYEQYF
TGTGCCATCAGGGCGGAGGACAGGAGGGACTACGAGCAGTATTTC
>few|TRBV4-1|NA|TRBJ2-7
CTSSQTPQGLSYEQYF
TGCACCAGCAGCCAAACCCCACAGGGTTTGAGCTACGAGCAGTATTTC
>NA|TRBV28|NA|TRBJ2-1
CASATLGGPYYEEFF
TGTGCCAGCGCCACCTTAGGGGGACCTTACTATGAGGAGTTCTTC
>medium-sized|TRBV11-2|NA|TRBJ2-2
CASSRNTGELFF
TGTGCCAGCAGCCGAAACACCGGGGAGCTGTTTTTT
>NA|TRBV12-3/TRBV12-4|NA|TRBJ1-2
CVTPRERSGYTF
TGTGTCACCCCCAGGGAACGCAGTGGCTACACCTTC
>NA|TRBV29-1|TRBD2|TRBJ2-5
CSALPPWTSREIQYF
TGCAGCGCCCTCCCACCTTGGACTAGCAGAGAGATCCAGTACTTC
>NA|TRBV12-3/TRBV12-4|NA|TRBJ1-5
CASSLGNNQLQHF
TGTGCCAGCAGTTTGGGTAACAATCAGCTCCAGCATTTT
>NA|TRBV11-3|TRBD2|TRBJ2-7
CASRLDETSGFYEQYF
TGTGCCAGCCGCTTAGATGAGACTAGCGGATTTTATGAGCAGTACTTC
>many|TRBV20-1|NA|TRBJ2-3
CSAKPPTGTDTQYF
TGCAGTGCTAAGCCTCCGACGGGGACAGATACGCAGTATTTT
>many|TRBV28|NA|TRBJ1-1
CASRRTWGAQPEGPLNTEAFF
TGTGCCAGCAGACGGACCTGGGGCGCGCAACCCGAGGGACCTTTGAACACTGAAGCTTTCTTT
>NA|TRBV29-1|TRBD1|TRBJ2-5
CSVEGPGTGQRETQYF
TGCAGCGTTGAAGGCCCCGGGACAGGGCAAAGAGAGACCCAGTACTTC
>NA|TRBV30|NA|TRBJ2-1
CAWSVINEQFF
TGTGCTTGGAGTGTAATAAATGAGCAGTTCTTC
>NA|TRBV4-1|NA|TRBJ1-4
CTSSQEQGATNEKLFF
TGCACTAGCAGCCAAGAACAGGGTGCAACTAATGAAAAACTGTTTTTT
>NA|TRBV24-1|TRBD1|TRBJ2-1
CVTNPNGQDYNEQFF
TGTGTCACCAATCCGAATGGACAGGACTACAATGAGCAGTTCTTC
>many|TRBV6-5|TRBD2|TRBJ2-5
CASGRLADSQETQYF
TGTGCCAGCGGGAGACTAGCGGACTCGCAAGAGACCCAGTACTTC
>few|TRBV29-1|NA|TRBJ2-3
CSVTLVGGRADTQYF
TGCAGCGTTACCCTAGTGGGAGGTAGAGCAGATACGCAGTATTTT
>NA|TRBV11-3|TRBD2|TRBJ2-2
CDSSLYGGGNAGELFF
TGCGACAGCAGCTTATATGGCGGGGGTAACGCAGGGGAGCTGTTTTTT
>NA|TRBV12-3/TRBV12-4|TRBD2|TRBJ2-3
CTSNLGLAGVSDTQYF
TGTACCAGCAATCTAGGACTAGCGGGAGTGTCAGATACGCAGTATTTT
>NA|TRBV28|NA|TRBJ2-7
CASSISLEFQEQYF
TGTGCCAGCAGTATCTCACTAGAATTCCAGGAGCAATACTTC
>NA|TRBV6-1|TRBD2|TRBJ2-2
CSSSEDSGRVTGELFF
TGTTCCAGCAGTGAAGATTCCGGGAGGGTCACCGGGGAGCTGTTTTTT
>NA|TRBV29-1|NA|TRBJ2-7
CSVESDKTYEWYF
TGCAGCGTTGAATCGGACAAGACCTACGAGTGGTACTTT
>NA|TRBV28|NA|TRBJ1-5
CASSLDRWGTYSNQPQHF
TGTGCCAGCAGTTTAGATCGATGGGGGACATATAGCAATCAGCCCCAGCATTTT
>NA|TRBV5-4|TRBD1|TRBJ2-6
CASGLQGVGANVLTF
TGTGCCAGCGGCTTACAGGGGGTTGGGGCCAACGTCCTGACTTTC
>NA|TRBV12-3/TRBV12-4|NA|TRBJ1-6
CASSDYSESPLYF
TGTGCCAGTAGCGATTACAGTGAATCACCCCTCTACTTT
>NA|TRBV6-5|TRBD1|TRBJ2-2
CAGRSGTGEAGELFF
TGTGCCGGCAGGAGCGGGACAGGGGAGGCCGGGGAGCTGTTTTTT
>NA|TRBV20-1|TRBD1|TRBJ1-2
CSADNLVTGGAYTF
TGCAGTGCTGATAACCTCGTGACAGGGGGCGCCTACACCTTC
>NA|TRBV29-1|NA|TRBJ2-5
CSVLISMGTRETQYF
TGCAGCGTCCTTATAAGTATGGGAACACGAGAGACTCAGTACTTC
>many|TRBV14|NA|TRBJ2-7
CASSQDWGPSVYRSYEQYF
TGTGCCAGCAGCCAAGATTGGGGCCCAAGCGTTTACCGCTCCTACGAGCAGTACTTC